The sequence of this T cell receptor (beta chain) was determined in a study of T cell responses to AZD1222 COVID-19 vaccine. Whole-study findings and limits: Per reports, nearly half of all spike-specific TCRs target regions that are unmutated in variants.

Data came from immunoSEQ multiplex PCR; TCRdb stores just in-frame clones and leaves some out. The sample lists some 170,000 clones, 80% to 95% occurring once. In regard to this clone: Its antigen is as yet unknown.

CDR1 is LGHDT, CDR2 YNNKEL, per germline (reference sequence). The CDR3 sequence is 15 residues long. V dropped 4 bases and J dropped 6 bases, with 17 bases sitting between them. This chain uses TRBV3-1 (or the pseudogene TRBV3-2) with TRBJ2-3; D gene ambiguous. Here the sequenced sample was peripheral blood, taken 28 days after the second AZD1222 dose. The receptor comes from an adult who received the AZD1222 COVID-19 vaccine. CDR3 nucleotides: TGTGCCAGCAGCCCCGGCGCCCCTTTGAGGGATACGCAGTATTTT. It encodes CASSPGAPLRDTQYF.